The present entry profiles one TCR beta chain with its context. Its antigen is not yet known. Per-nucleotide qualities are absent, and no much larger clonotype sits a single base away. The data are from a study of blood T cell repertoires in COVID-19 (dated by TCRdb to the early 2020s). At the level of the whole study: Collaborator samples came from the United States, Italy and Spain and covered acute and convalescent phases of COVID-19. The prospective study material was composed of cDNA or gDNA derived from T cells, B-cell-depleted T cells, or PBMCs. Subjects who had been exposed to COVID-19, were actively infected with it, or had recovered from it provided the deeply sampled blood TCRbeta repertoires that made up the dataset. The repertoires were made available in a free public database intended to serve as a resource for research on the immune response to SARS-CoV-2. Samples were obtained from the ongoing ImmuneRACE study (first 160 participants) and from over 1,000 subjects provided by 6 global collaborators. Nearly every sample came with metadata listing a de-identified subject ID, COVID-19 status, age in years and sex. HLA class I and class II types, where available, came from metadata supplied by the sample provider rather than from assay-based typing. Overall study results and their limits: How much clinical and demographic metadata was included differed by source and by participant, and the metadata was provided uncurated.

The junction carries 19 bases between V and J, which are trimmed by 3 bases and 0 bases respectively. The germline V gene gives CDR1 as SGDLS and CDR2 as YYNGEE. From the cysteine up to the phenylalanine, the CDR3 has a length of 18 residues. Here the CDR3 DNA is all that survives: 54 bases in frame from base 1. TCRbeta CDR3 regions were amplified from genomic DNA using the immunoSEQ Assay, a bias-controlled multiplex PCR. Per the original workflow: The number of nucleated cells in each sample was estimated from the amplification of reference gene primers within the assay. To quantify the absolute abundance of each unique TCRbeta CDR3 rearrangement, sequence reads were collapsed and filtered. Productive Simpson clonality was computed per sample as the square root of Simpson's diversity index over productive rearrangements. Drawn from immuneACCESS, this table holds only the in-frame rearrangements with V and J called that TCRdb kept. Clones are partly lost; checked studies trace under half to an unresolved V gene and leave the rest unexplained. The V and J calls and the clone size are those of that table, but D and trimming were determined from the DNA. This sample lists 250,000 or so clones; roughly 90% were detected once. Of the sample, around 1.9% falls within the top ten clones.

One collaborating source in Seattle enrolled patients while the patients were actively infected and followed the patients over time throughout the course of disease. Whole blood was collected in K2EDTA tubes by collaborating institutions according to the institutions' own protocols. For TCRbeta analysis, collaborators shipped samples in one of three forms: frozen whole blood, isolated PBMCs, or DNA extracted from either of those sample types. Sequenced: peripheral blood. The rearrangement combines TRBV9 with TRBJ1-3, and possibly TRBD1, on 5 matching bases. This sequence originates from a woman aged 55-69 years with COVID-19, enrolled during active disease. The bases are TGTGCCAGCAGCGATACGCGGCTCAGCGGGGCCTCTGGAAACACCATATATTTT. Its translation is CASSDTRLSGASGNTIYF.